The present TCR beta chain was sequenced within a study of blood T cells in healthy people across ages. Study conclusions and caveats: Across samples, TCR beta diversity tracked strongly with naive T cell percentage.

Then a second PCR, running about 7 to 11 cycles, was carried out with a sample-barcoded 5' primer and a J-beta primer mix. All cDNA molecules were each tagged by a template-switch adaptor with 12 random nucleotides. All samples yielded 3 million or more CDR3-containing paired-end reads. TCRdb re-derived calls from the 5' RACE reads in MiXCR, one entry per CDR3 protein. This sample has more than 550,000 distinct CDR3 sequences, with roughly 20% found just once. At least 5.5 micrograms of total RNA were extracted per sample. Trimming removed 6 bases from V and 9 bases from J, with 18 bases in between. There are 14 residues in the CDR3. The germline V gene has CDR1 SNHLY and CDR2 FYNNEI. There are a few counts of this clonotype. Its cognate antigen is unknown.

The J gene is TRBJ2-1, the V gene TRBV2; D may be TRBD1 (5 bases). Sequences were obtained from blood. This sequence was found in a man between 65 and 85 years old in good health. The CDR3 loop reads CASRLLQADGEQFF. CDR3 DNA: TGTGCCAGCAGACTACTACAGGCGGATGGTGAGCAGTTCTTC.